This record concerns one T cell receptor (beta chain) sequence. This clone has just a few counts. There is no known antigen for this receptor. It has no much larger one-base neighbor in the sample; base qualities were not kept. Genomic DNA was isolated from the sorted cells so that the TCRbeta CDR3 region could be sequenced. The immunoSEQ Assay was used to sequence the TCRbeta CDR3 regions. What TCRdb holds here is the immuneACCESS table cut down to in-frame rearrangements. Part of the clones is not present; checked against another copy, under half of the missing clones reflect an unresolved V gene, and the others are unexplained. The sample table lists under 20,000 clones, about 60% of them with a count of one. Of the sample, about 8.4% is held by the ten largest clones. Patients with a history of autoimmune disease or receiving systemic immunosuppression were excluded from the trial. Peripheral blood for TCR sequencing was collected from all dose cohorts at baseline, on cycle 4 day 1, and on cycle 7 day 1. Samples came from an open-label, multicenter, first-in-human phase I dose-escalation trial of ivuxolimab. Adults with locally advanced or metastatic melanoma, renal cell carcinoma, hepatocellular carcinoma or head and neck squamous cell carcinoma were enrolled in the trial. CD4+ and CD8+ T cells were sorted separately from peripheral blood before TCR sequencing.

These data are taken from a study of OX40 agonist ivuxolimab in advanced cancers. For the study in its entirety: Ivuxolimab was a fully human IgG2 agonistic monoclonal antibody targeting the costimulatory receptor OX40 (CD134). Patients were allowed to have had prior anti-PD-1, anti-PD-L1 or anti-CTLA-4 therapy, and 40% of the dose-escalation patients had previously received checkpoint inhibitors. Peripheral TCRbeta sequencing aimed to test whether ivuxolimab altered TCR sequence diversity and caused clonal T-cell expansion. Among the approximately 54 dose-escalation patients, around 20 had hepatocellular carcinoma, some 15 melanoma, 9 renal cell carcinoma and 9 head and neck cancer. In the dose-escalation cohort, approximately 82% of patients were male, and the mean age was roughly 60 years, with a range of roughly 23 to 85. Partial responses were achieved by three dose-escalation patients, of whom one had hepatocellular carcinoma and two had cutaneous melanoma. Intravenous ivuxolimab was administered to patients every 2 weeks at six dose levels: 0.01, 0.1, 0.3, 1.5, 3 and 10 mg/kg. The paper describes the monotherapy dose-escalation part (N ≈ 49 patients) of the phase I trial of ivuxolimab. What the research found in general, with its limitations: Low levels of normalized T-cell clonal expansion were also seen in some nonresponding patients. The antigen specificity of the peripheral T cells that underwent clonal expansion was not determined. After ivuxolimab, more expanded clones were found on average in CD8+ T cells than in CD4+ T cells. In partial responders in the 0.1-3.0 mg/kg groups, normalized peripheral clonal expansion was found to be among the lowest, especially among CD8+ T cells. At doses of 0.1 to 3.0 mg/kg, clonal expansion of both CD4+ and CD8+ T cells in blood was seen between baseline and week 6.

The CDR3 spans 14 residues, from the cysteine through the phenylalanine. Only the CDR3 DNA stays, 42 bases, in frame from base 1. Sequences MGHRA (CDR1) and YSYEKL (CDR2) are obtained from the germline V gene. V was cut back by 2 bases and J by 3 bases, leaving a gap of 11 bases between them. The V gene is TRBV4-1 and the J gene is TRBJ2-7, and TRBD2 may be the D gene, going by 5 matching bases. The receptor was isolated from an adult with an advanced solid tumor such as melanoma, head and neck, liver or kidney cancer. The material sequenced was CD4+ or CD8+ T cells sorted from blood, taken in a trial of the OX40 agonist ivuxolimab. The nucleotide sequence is TGCGCCAGCAGCCAATGGACGGGGAGCTACGAGCAGTACTTC. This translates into CASSQWTGSYEQYF.